This T cell receptor beta chain was sequenced in a study of blood T cell repertoires in COVID-19. Whole-study context: PBMCs, B-cell-depleted T cells, or T cells provided the cDNA or gDNA that made up the material.

The CDR3 is 12 amino acids. Germline V CDR1 and CDR2: LNHDA, SQIVND (reference sequence). The V end lost 5 bases, the J end lost 2 bases, and 7 bases lay between the germline ends. Assay used: immunoSEQ multiplex PCR; TCRdb lists only in-frame clones, some missing. Among more than 90,000 clones listed, around three quarters were seen once. This sequence originates from a woman aged 60-75 years in a cohort sampled during active or convalescent COVID-19. Source material: peripheral blood. The rearrangement links TRBV19 to TRBJ2-7; D may be TRBD2 (6 bases). In nucleotides, the CDR3 is TGTGCCAGTAGTGGGGGGACCTACGAGCAGTACTTC. Amino acids: CASSGGTYEQYF.